This T cell receptor (beta chain) was recorded in a study of metastatic and nonmetastatic thyroid tumors. For the study at large: The study looked at repertoires side by side in blood and in tumor or nodule tissue from malignant and benign thyroid patients.

How the authors handled the data: A classifier of distant metastasis in papillary thyroid cancer was built from CDR3 differences (across clinicopathological groups). TCRdb re-analyzed the PCR reads using MiXCR. It is TCRdb's table, rather than the study itself, that gives the V and J calls and clone size. Among 65,000 or so clones, approximately 4.1% were seen once, and the ten largest hold approximately 20%. There are a few counts of this clone. Every patient underwent thyroid surgery untreated. The CDR3 covers 19 residues. Between the trimmed V and J ends, which lost 1 base and 7 bases, there was a span of 26 bases. Germline CDR1 SEHNR, CDR2 FQNEAQ (reference sequence).

The chain is built from TRBV7-9 and TRBJ1-3; D not resolved. This receptor was identified in a female donor with papillary thyroid cancer or a benign thyroid nodule (not recorded which). Some clones in this sample may be carry-over from other donors' samples. The specimen was blood. In DNA form, the CDR3 reads TGTGCCAGCAGCTTAGACCTAACTTTGGGCGCGAGCTCTGTGAACACCATATATTTT. Its protein is CASSLDLTLGASSVNTIYF.